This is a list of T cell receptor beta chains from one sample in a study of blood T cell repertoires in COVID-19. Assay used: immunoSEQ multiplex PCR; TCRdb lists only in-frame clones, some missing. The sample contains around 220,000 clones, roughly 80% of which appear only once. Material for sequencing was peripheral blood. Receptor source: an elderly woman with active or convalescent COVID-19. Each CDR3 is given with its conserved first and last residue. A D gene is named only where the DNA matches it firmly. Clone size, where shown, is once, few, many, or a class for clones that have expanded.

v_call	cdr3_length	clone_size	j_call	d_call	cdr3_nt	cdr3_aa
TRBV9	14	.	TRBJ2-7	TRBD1	TGTGCCAGCAGCAAGACAGGGGGCGGCTACGAGCAGTACTTC	CASSKTGGGYEQYF
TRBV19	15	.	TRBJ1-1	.	TGTGCCAGTAGTATAGATCCAGGGACGGGGGCTGAAGCTTTCTTT	CASSIDPGTGAEAFF
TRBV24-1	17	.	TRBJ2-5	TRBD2	TGTGCCACCAGTCCGGGACAGACTAGCGGGGTACATGCGACCCAGTACTTC	CATSPGQTSGVHATQYF
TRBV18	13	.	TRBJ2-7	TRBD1	TGTGCCAGCTCAGGGGACAGGGGAAGCGAGCAGTACTTC	CASSGDRGSEQYF
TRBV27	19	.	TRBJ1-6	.	TGTGCCAGCAGTTTATCTTCCTTATCCGACAGCTCCTATAATTCACCCCTCCACTTT	CASSLSSLSDSSYNSPLHF
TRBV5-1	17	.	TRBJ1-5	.	TGCGCCAGCAGCTTGGATGGCGGAGTGAATAGCAATCAGCCCCAGCATTTT	CASSLDGGVNSNQPQHF
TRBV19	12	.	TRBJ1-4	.	TGTGCCAGTAGTATCGGGTTTGAAAAACTGTTTTTT	CASSIGFEKLFF
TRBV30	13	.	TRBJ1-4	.	TGTGCCTGGAGTGTAGAGGGGGGCGGGGGCTCTCTTTTT	CAWSVEGGGGSLF
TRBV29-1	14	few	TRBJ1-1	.	TGCAGCGTTGAAGCTCCACAGGCGAACACTGAAGCTTTCTTT	CSVEAPQANTEAFF
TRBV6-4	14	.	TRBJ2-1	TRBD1	TGTGCCAGCAGTAGCCAGGGGGCCTACAATGAGCAGTTCTTC	CASSSQGAYNEQFF
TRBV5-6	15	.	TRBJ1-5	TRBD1	TGTGCCAGCAGCCCTGGGACAGGGAGGGACCAGCCCCAGCATTTT	CASSPGTGRDQPQHF
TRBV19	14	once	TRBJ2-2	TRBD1	TGTGCCAGCCACCGACAGGGCTCGATCTGGGAGCTGTTTTTT	CASHRQGSIWELFF
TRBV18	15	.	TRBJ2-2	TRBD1	TGTGCCAGCTCACCACCGATACAGGGGAACGGGGAGCTGTTTTTT	CASSPPIQGNGELFF
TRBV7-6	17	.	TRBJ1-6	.	TGTGCCAGCAGCTTAGGGGTTAACTTGAGCGATAATTCACCCCTCCACTTT	CASSLGVNLSDNSPLHF
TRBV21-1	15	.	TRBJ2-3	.	TGTGCCAGCAGCAAAGTGCGGACAGGGGGAGATACGCAGTATTTT	CASSKVRTGGDTQYF
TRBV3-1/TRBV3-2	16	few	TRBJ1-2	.	TGTGCCAGCAGCCAAGTTTCCCGGACAAGAGGCTATGGCTACACCTTC	CASSQVSRTRGYGYTF
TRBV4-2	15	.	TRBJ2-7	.	TGTGCCAGCAGCCAAGATATAGGCAGGGTGGGAGAGCAGTACTTC	CASSQDIGRVGEQYF
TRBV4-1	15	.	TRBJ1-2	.	TGCGCCAGCAGCCAAGTCCCAGGCCAACTCTATGGCTACACCTTC	CASSQVPGQLYGYTF
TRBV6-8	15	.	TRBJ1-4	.	TGTGCCAGCAGGGGCCCTGGCAGGGGAGTAGAAAAACTGTTTTTT	CASRGPGRGVEKLFF
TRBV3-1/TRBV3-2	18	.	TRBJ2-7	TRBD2	TGTGCCAGCAGCCAAGAGCCCGGACTAGCGGGGGCCGCCTACGAGCAGTACTTC	CASSQEPGLAGAAYEQYF
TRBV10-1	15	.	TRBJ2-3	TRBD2	TGCGCCAGCAGTGAGACTAGCGGGAGCGCAGATACGCAGTATTTT	CASSETSGSADTQYF
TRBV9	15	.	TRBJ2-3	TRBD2	TGTGCCAGCAGCGGGGCGGGAGTGGGCACAGATACGCAGTATTTT	CASSGAGVGTDTQYF
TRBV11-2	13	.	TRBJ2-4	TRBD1	TGTGCCAGCAGCCCGACAGGGTTTAACATTCAGTACTTC	CASSPTGFNIQYF
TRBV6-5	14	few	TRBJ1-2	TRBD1	TGTGCCAGCAGCGCCCGGGACAGGGGGTATGGCTACACCTTC	CASSARDRGYGYTF